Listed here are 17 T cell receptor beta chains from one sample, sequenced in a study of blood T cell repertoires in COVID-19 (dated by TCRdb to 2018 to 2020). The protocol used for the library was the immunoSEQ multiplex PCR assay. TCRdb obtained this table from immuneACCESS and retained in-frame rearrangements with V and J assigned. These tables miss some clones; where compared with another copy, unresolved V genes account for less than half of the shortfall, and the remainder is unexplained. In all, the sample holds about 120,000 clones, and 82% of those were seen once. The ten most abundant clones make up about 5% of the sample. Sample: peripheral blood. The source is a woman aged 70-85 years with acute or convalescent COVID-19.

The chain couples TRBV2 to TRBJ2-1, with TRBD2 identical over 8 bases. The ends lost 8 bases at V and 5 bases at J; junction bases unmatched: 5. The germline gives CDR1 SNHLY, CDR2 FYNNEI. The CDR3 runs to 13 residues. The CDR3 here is CASQRAGDNEQFF. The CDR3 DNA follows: TGTGCCAGCCAGAGAGCGGGGGACAATGAGCAGTTCTTC. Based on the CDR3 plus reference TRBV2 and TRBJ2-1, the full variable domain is EPEVTQTPSHQVTQMGQEVILRCVPISNHLYFYWYRQILGQKVEFLVSFYNNEISEKSEIFDDQFSVERPDGSNFTLKIRSTKLEDSAMYFCASQRAGDNEQFFGPGTRLTVL.

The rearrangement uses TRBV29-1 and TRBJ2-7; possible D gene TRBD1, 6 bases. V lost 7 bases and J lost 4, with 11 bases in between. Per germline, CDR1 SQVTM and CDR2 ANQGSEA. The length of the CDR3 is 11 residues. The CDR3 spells CSASDRYEQYF. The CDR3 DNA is TGCAGCGCCTCGGACAGATACGAGCAGTACTTC.

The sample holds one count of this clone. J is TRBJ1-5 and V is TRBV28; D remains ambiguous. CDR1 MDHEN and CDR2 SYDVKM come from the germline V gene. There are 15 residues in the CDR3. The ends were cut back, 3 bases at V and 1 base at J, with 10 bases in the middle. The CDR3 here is CASSFSGKSNQPQHF. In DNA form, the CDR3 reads TGTGCCAGCAGTTTTTCGGGGAAGAGCAATCAGCCCCAGCATTTT. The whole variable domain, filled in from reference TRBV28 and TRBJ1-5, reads DVKVTQSSRYLVKRTGEKVFLECVQDMDHENMFWYRQDPGLGLRLIYFSYDVKMKEKGDIPEGYSVSREKKERFSLILESASTNQTSMYLCASSFSGKSNQPQHFGDGTRLSIL.

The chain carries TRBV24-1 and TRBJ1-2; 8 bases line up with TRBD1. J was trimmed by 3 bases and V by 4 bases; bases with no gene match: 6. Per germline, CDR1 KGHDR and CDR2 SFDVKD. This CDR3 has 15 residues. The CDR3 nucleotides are TGTGCCACCAGTGACCGGACAGGGACGTACTATGGCTACACCTTC. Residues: CATSDRTGTYYGYTF.

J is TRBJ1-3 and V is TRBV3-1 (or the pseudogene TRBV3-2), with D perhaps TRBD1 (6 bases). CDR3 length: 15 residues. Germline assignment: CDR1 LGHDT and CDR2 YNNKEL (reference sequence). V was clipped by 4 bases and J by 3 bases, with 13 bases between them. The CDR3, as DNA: TGTGCCAGCAGCCCCCGGGACATGATTGGAAACACCATATATTTT. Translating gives CASSPRDMIGNTIYF.

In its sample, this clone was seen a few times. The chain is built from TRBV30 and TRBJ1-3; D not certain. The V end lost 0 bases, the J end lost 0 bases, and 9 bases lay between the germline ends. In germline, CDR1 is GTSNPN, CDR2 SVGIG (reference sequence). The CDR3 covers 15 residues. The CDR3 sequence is CAWSVQSLSGNTIYF. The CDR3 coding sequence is TGTGCCTGGAGTGTACAGAGTCTCTCTGGAAACACCATATATTTT.

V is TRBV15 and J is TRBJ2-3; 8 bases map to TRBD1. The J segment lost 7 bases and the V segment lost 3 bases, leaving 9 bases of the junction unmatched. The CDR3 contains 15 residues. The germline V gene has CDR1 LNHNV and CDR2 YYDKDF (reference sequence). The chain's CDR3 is CATSRDRAPSYTQYF. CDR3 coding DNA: TGTGCCACCAGCAGGGACAGGGCTCCCTCATATACGCAGTATTTT.

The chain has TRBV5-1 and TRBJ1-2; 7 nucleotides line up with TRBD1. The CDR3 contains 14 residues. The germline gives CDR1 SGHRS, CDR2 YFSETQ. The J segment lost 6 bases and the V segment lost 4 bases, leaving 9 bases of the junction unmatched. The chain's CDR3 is CASSTSRQGHGYTF. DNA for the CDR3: TGCGCCAGCAGCACCTCTAGACAGGGTCATGGCTACACCTTC.

The CDR3 nucleotides read TGTGCCAGCAGTTTAACTAGCGGCCGGCCCCAGCATTTT. Amino acids: CASSLTSGRPQHF. This sequence joins TRBV6-6 and TRBJ1-5; D remains unclear. This CDR3 comprises 13 residues. Germline assignment: CDR1 MNHNY and CDR2 SVGAGI (reference sequence). Trimming removed 4 bases from V and 9 bases from J, with 13 bases in between.

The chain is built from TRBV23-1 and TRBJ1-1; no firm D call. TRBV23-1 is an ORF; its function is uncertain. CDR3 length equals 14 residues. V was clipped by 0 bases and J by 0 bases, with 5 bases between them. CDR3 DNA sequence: TGCGCCAGCAGTCAATCGTCAATGAACACTGAAGCTTTCTTT. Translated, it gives CASSQSSMNTEAFF.

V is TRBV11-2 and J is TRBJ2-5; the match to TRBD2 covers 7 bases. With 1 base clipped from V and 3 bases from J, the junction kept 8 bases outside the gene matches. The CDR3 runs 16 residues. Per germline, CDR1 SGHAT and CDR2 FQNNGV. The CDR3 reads CASSLVPSGAKETQYF. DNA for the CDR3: TGTGCCAGCAGCTTAGTTCCAAGCGGGGCTAAAGAGACCCAGTACTTC.

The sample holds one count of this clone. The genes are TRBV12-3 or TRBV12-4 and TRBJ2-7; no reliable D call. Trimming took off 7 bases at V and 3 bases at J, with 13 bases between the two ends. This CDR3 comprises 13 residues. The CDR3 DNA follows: TGTGCCAGCATGTACAGCTTATTCTACGAGCAGTACTTC. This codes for CASMYSLFYEQYF.

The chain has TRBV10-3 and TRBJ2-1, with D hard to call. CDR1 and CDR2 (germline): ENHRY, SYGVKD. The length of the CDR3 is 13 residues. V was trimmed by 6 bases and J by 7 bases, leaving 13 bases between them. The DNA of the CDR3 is TGTGCCATCAGCTCTCGAATTCGGAATGAGCAGTTCTTC. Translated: CAISSRIRNEQFF.

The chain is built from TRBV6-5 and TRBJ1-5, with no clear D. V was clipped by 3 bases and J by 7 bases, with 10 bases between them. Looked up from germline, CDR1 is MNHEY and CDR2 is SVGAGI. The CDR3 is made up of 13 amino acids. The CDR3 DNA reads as TGTGCCAGCAGTTATACGAGGGAACAGCCCCAGCATTTT. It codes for CASSYTREQPQHF.

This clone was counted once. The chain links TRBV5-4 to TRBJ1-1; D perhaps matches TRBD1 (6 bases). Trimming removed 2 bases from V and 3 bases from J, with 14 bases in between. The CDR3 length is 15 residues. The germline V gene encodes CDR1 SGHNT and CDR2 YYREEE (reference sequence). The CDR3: CASSFKTGSDTEAFF. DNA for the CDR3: TGTGCCAGCAGCTTCAAAACAGGGTCGGACACTGAAGCTTTCTTT.

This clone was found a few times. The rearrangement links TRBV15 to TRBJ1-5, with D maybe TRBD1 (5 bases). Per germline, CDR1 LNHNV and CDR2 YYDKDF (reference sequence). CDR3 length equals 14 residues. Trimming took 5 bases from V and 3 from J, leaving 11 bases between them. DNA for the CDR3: TGTGCCACCAGCGCTCGGACACCCAATCAGCCCCAGCATTTT. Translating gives CATSARTPNQPQHF.

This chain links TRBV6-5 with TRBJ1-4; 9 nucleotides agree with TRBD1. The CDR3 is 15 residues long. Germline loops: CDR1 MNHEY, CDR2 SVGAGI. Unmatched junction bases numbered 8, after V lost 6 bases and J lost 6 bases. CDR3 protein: CASSLTGGGHEKLFF. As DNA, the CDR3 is TGTGCCAGCAGCCTAACAGGGGGCGGTCATGAAAAACTGTTTTTT.